This T cell receptor (beta chain) was identified in a study of blood T cell repertoires in COVID-19. Study background: From T cells, B-cell-depleted T cells, or PBMCs came the material, which was cDNA or gDNA.

The count of this clone is one. Per the authors' pipeline: Nucleated cell number was recorded as an estimate derived from reference gene primer amplification. Clones were read by immunoSEQ multiplex PCR, and TCRdb kept only the in-frame ones, dropping some. From that table come the V and J calls and clone size; the DNA was used to work out D and trimming. Of 200,000 to 250,000 clones listed, roughly nine tenths are singletons. Residents of under 25 US areas, aged roughly 18 to 89 years, made up the participants. Two negative PCRs, clearance, or symptom resolution had been documented for recovered Cohort 3 donors. The germline V gene has CDR1 SGHTA and CDR2 FQGNSA. The V gene lost 4 bases and the J gene lost 0 bases, with 10 bases spanning the gap. The CDR3 loop spans 15 amino acids.

The receptor comes from a man aged 30 to 45 who had recovered from COVID-19. Material for sequencing was PBMCs or T cells enriched from blood (not recorded which). The gene calls are TRBV7-2 and TRBJ1-3; D possibly corresponds to TRBD1 (6 bases). The DNA of the CDR3 is TGTGCCAGCAGCTGGGACACCGGCTCTGGAAACACCATATATTTT. Its translation: CASSWDTGSGNTIYF.